The rows below give T cell receptor beta chains drawn from one sample of a study of shared clonotypes between healthy human individuals. Sequencing used immunoSEQ multiplex PCR; TCRdb keeps in-frame clones, though not all of them. This table holds some 1 million clones, about 74% found once. The sample was memory CD4+ T cells sorted from blood. All receptors come from a young man in good health. CDR3s include the opening cysteine and the closing phenylalanine or tryptophan. D genes are given only for firm matches. The size of a clone is reported for some rows only, either as once, few or many, or as a class for expanded clones.

j_call,v_call,d_call,clone_size,cdr3_aa,cdr3_nt
TRBJ2-5,TRBV6-1,-,-,CASVMAWVSETQYF,TGTGCCAGCGTTATGGCATGGGTTTCAGAGACCCAGTACTTC
TRBJ2-7,TRBV4-1,-,once,CASSQARSSSYEQYF,TGCGCCAGCAGCCAGGCAAGGTCTAGCTCCTACGAGCAGTACTTC
TRBJ2-2,TRBV18,-,-,CASSPERSTGELFF,TGTGCCAGCTCACCCGAGAGAAGCACCGGGGAGCTGTTTTTT
TRBJ2-2,TRBV30,TRBD1,-,CARSADRANTGELFF,TGTGCCCGTAGTGCAGACAGGGCGAACACCGGGGAGCTGTTTTTT
TRBJ2-7,TRBV11-2,-,-,CASSVNLASSYEQYF,TGTGCCAGCAGCGTTAATCTAGCGAGCTCCTACGAGCAGTACTTC
TRBJ2-3,TRBV5-4,TRBD2,-,CASSDGAGGSTDTQYF,TGTGCCAGCAGCGACGGAGCGGGGGGGAGCACAGATACGCAGTATTTT
TRBJ2-3,TRBV19,TRBD1,-,CASSTDRSTDTQYF,TGTGCCAGTAGTACGGACAGGTCCACAGATACGCAGTATTTT
TRBJ1-3,TRBV2,-,-,CASRVAPGNTIYF,TGTGCCAGCCGTGTCGCTCCTGGAAACACCATATATTTT
TRBJ2-7,TRBV10-1,-,-,CATQGSTYEQYF,TGCGCCACCCAAGGGTCCACCTACGAGCAGTACTTC
TRBJ1-1,TRBV30,-,once,CAWSRGGSGVTEAFF,TGTGCCTGGAGCCGGGGAGGGTCTGGGGTTACTGAAGCTTTCTTT
TRBJ2-5,TRBV7-9,-,-,CASSPSGLTQYF,TGTGCCAGCAGCCCCAGCGGGTTGACCCAGTACTTC
TRBJ1-1,TRBV6-5,-,-,CIRGIVAEAFF,TGTATCAGGGGAATTGTGGCTGAAGCTTTCTTT
TRBJ2-7,TRBV19,TRBD2,-,CASSLSGGGSYEQYF,TGTGCCAGTAGCCTATCGGGGGGAGGTTCCTACGAGCAGTACTTC
TRBJ1-5,TRBV16,TRBD1,few,CASSPTGRNQPQHF,TGTGCCAGCAGCCCGACAGGGAGGAATCAGCCCCAGCATTTT
TRBJ1-1,TRBV29-1,-,few,CSVVRFTMNTEAFF,TGCAGCGTTGTCCGGTTTACCATGAACACTGAAGCTTTCTTT
TRBJ2-5,TRBV9,TRBD2,few,CASSVGEGRGGETQYF,TGTGCCAGCAGCGTAGGCGAAGGCCGGGGAGGGGAGACCCAGTACTTC
TRBJ2-7,TRBV6-1,-,-,CASRHEWGEEQYF,TGTGCCAGCAGACACGAATGGGGCGAGGAGCAGTACTTC
TRBJ2-2,TRBV27,TRBD1,-,CASSPYIGTGMSGELFF,TGTGCCAGCAGTCCCTACATCGGGACAGGGATGTCCGGGGAGCTGTTTTTT
TRBJ1-3,TRBV9,-,-,CASSVRDPSHTIYF,TGTGCCAGCAGCGTAAGGGACCCGAGCCACACCATATATTTT
TRBJ2-5,TRBV11-2,-,-,CASSPRRPQETQYF,TGTGCCAGCAGCCCCAGAAGGCCCCAAGAGACCCAGTACTTC
TRBJ2-3,TRBV9,-,-,CASSVGTHTDTQYF,TGTGCCAGCAGCGTGGGGACCCACACAGATACGCAGTATTTT
TRBJ1-4,TRBV15,-,-,CATSRGGTGSTNEKLFF,TGTGCCACCAGCAGAGGGGGTACAGGATCAACTAATGAAAAACTGTTTTTT
TRBJ1-5,TRBV27,-,-,CASSLAEPGGVLAQHF,TGTGCCAGCAGTTTAGCGGAACCGGGCGGGGTGTTGGCCCAGCATTTT
TRBJ1-1,TRBV28,-,-,CASSRYTEAFF,TGTGCCAGCAGTCGATACACTGAAGCTTTCTTT
TRBJ2-2,TRBV2,-,-,CASSEPGKKLFF,TGTGCCAGCAGTGAACCCGGGAAGAAGCTGTTTTTT
TRBJ2-3,TRBV4-1,-,-,CASSQGERAGTQYF,TGCGCCAGCAGCCAAGGGGAGCGGGCCGGTACGCAGTATTTT
TRBJ1-3,TRBV15,TRBD1,-,CATSGGQGPGNTIYF,TGTGCCACCAGCGGAGGACAGGGTCCTGGAAACACCATATATTTT
TRBJ1-5,TRBV18,-,-,CASSPGPSGQPQHF,TGTGCCAGCTCACCAGGGCCCTCCGGGCAGCCCCAGCATTTT
TRBJ2-3,TRBV7-2,TRBD2,-,CASSLGGGAFRTDTQYF,TGTGCCAGCAGCTTGGGCGGGGGGGCCTTTCGTACAGATACGCAGTATTTT
TRBJ2-1,TRBV19,-,-,CASTRTARGVHNEQFF,TGTGCCAGTACCCGGACGGCTAGAGGAGTACACAATGAGCAGTTCTTC
TRBJ2-2,TRBV6-5,-,-,CASSYSGLANTGELFF,TGTGCCAGCAGTTACTCGGGCCTCGCGAACACCGGGGAGCTGTTTTTT
TRBJ1-2,TRBV7-2,TRBD1,few,CASSFNRGQGYTF,TGTGCCAGCAGCTTTAACAGGGGCCAGGGCTACACCTTC
TRBJ2-3,TRBV2,-,-,CAGTYTDTQYF,TGTGCCGGGACCTACACAGATACGCAGTATTTT
TRBJ1-3,TRBV5-5,-,-,CASSKQGTGNTIYF,TGTGCCAGCAGCAAGCAGGGAACTGGAAACACCATATATTTT
TRBJ2-5,TRBV5-1,TRBD2,few,CASSLGSGVETQYF,TGCGCCAGCAGCTTGGGGAGCGGGGTAGAGACCCAGTACTTC
TRBJ1-4,TRBV10-3,-,few,CAISDGWGEKLFF,TGTGCCATCAGTGATGGGTGGGGAGAAAAACTGTTTTTT
TRBJ1-2,TRBV5-1,TRBD1,few,CASSAGTGSGTYGYTF,TGCGCCAGCAGCGCCGGGACAGGGAGCGGGACCTATGGCTACACCTTC
TRBJ1-5,TRBV6-6,-,-,CASSDTKLDQPQHF,TGTGCCAGCAGCGACACTAAATTGGATCAGCCCCAGCATTTT
TRBJ1-4,TRBV4-1,-,few,CASSQERRENEKLFF,TGCGCCAGCAGCCAAGAGAGGAGGGAGAATGAAAAACTGTTTTTT
TRBJ2-7,TRBV5-5,TRBD2,-,CASSSGTSGDFYEQYF,TGTGCCAGCAGCTCCGGGACTAGCGGGGACTTCTACGAGCAGTACTTC
TRBJ2-5,TRBV5-1,-,-,CASQGGGQQYF,TGCGCCAGCCAAGGAGGAGGGCAACAGTACTTC
TRBJ2-1,TRBV25-1,-,-,CASSDSFGNNEQFF,TGTGCCAGCAGTGATAGTTTCGGGAACAATGAGCAGTTCTTC
TRBJ1-6,TRBV25-1,TRBD1,-,CASSESVGQARGALHF,TGTGCCAGCAGTGAATCTGTAGGACAGGCCCGGGGGGCCCTCCACTTT
TRBJ2-7,TRBV7-8,TRBD2,-,CASSLGLLAGGSFEQYF,TGTGCCAGCAGCTTAGGGTTACTAGCGGGAGGGTCTTTCGAGCAGTACTTC
TRBJ1-1,TRBV2,TRBD1,-,CASSEGQGMNTEAFF,TGTGCCAGCAGTGAAGGACAGGGGATGAACACTGAAGCTTTCTTT
TRBJ1-6,TRBV9,-,-,CASSVAQGGSPLHF,TGTGCCAGCAGCGTAGCTCAGGGAGGTTCACCCCTCCACTTT
TRBJ2-5,TRBV4-3,-,-,CASSQDGRVLETQYF,TGCGCCAGCAGCCAAGATGGGCGGGTTCTCGAGACCCAGTACTTC
TRBJ1-2,TRBV9,TRBD1,-,CASSAGTGANYGYTF,TGTGCCAGCAGCGCCGGGACAGGGGCTAACTATGGCTACACCTTC
TRBJ1-1,TRBV7-2,TRBD1,-,CASSERASGQGQAFF,TGTGCCAGCAGCGAGAGGGCCTCGGGACAGGGGCAAGCTTTCTTT